A single T cell receptor (beta chain) is shown here with its context. The sample is drawn from a study of blood T cell repertoires in COVID-19. Study details: COVID-19 samples, acute and convalescent, were from the United States, Italy and Spain. T cells, B-cell-depleted T cells, or PBMCs supplied cDNA or gDNA.

Authors' analysis steps: Using reference gene primer amplification, nucleated cell counts were estimated. Sequencing used immunoSEQ multiplex PCR; TCRdb keeps in-frame clones, though not all of them. V and J calls and clone size follow that table, whereas D and trimming were derived from the DNA. This repertoire shows 300,000 to 450,000 clones, 85% found once; its top ten account for roughly 3.9%. CDR1 is SGDLS, CDR2 YYNGEE, per germline. CDR3 size: 15 residues. After removal of 4 bases from V and 4 bases from J, the junction contained 8 bases not matched to a gene. Sequencing was done on a sample of peripheral blood. The TCR comes from a woman aged 18-30 years with acute or convalescent COVID-19. The rearrangement joins TRBV9 to TRBJ2-3; 8 positions match TRBD2. The CDR3 DNA is TGTGCCAGCAGCCTGACTAGCGCAGTAGCAGATACGCAGTATTTT. This sequence encodes CASSLTSAVADTQYF.